This T cell receptor beta chain was sequenced for a study of cytomegalovirus exposure and HLA in healthy donors. General study results and limits: The authors assumed roughly uniform sequencing depth across donors for presence/absence analyses.

V lost 0 bases to trimming and J lost 4 bases; unmatched junction nucleotides: 3. The CDR3 has 14 amino acids. The germline V gene encodes CDR1 KGHSH and CDR2 LQKENI. This clone was found once. Its target is unknown. This PCR relied on a set of 60 Vbeta primers and 13 Jbeta primers. In the original processing: Per a later analysis, the number of unique TCR beta chains was roughly 87 million, of which about 10 million were shared. Profiling relied on immunoSEQ multiplex PCR, and the TCRdb table lists in-frame clones only, not all of them. V and J calls and clone size are given by that table; D and trimming were obtained from the DNA. This table has more than 80,000 clones, more than 75% appearing once.

The sample was PBMCs. The source is a man aged 25 to 40 in good health and CMV-seropositive. V usage is TRBV18 and J usage is TRBJ2-7; 7 bases line up with TRBD2. The CDR3 DNA follows: TGTGCCAGCTCACCACCGACTAGCCGATACGAGCAGTACTTC. Translation gives CASSPPTSRYEQYF.